This T cell receptor beta chain originates from a study of blood T cell repertoires in COVID-19. Whole-study context: Sites in the United States, Italy and Spain provided acute and convalescent COVID-19 samples. T cells, B-cell-depleted T cells, or PBMCs supplied cDNA or gDNA.

This clone was recorded once. How the authors handled the data: By means of reference gene primer amplification, nucleated cell counts were estimated. Method: immunoSEQ multiplex PCR; TCRdb's copy keeps in-frame clones and lacks some. From that table come the V and J calls and clone size; the DNA was used to work out D and trimming. The sample carries around 100,000 clones, roughly 80% recorded once. The CDR3 extends over 13 amino acids. The germline CDR1 and CDR2 sequences are KGHDR and SFDVKD. The V gene lost 8 bases and the J gene lost 3 bases, with 10 bases spanning the gap. This sequence originates from a man aged 50-59 years with active or convalescent COVID-19. Specimen: peripheral blood. The chain recombines TRBV24-1 with TRBJ2-1, with D possibly matching TRBD1 (5 bases). The CDR3 loop reads CATTGPVYNEQFF. The DNA for the CDR3 is TGTGCCACCACAGGGCCGGTCTACAATGAGCAGTTCTTC.